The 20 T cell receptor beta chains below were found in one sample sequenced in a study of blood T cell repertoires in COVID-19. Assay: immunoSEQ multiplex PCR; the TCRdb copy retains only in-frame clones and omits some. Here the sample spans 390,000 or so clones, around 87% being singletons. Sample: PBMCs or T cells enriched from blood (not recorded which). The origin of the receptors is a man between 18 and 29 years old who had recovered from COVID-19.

CDR3 protein: CASSSYRGQGETQYF. DNA for the CDR3: TGTGCCAGCAGCTCCTACAGGGGGCAAGGAGAGACCCAGTACTTC. The V gene is TRBV5-6, the J gene TRBJ2-5; 9 bases are a match to TRBD1. The CDR3 loop spans 15 amino acids. In germline, CDR1 is SGHDT, CDR2 YYEEEE. J gave up 4 bases and V 3 bases, and 7 bases lay outside the gene matches.

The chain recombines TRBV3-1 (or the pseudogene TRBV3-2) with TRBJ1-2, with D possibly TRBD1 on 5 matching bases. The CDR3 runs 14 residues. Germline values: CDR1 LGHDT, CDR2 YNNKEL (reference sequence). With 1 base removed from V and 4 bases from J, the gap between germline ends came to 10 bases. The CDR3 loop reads CASSQADRVYGYTF. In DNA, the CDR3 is TGTGCCAGCAGCCAAGCCGACAGAGTCTATGGCTACACCTTC.

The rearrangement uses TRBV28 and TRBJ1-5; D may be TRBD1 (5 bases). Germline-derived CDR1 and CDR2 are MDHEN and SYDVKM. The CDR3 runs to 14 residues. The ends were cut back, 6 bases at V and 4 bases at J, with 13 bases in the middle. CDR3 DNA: TGTGCCAGCAGGTGGGGGGTAGCAAATCAGCCCCAGCATTTT. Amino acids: CASRWGVANQPQHF.

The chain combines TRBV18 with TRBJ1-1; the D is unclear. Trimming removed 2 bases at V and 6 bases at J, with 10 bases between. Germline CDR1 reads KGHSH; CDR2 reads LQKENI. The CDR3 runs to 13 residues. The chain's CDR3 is CASSPNLEAEAFF. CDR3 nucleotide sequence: TGTGCCAGCTCACCAAATTTGGAGGCTGAAGCTTTCTTT.

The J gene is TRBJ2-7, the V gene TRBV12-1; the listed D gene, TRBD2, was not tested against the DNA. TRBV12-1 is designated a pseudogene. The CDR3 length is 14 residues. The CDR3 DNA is TGTGCCAGCAGCTGCGTAGCGGCTGCCTACGAGCAGTACTTC. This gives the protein CASSCVAAAYEQYF.

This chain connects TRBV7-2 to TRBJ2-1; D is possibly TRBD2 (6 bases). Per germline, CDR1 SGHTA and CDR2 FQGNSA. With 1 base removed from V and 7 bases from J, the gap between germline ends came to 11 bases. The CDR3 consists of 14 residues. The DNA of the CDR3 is TGTGCCAGCAGCTTAGAAGCTAGCGCGAATGAGCAGTTCTTC. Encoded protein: CASSLEASANEQFF.

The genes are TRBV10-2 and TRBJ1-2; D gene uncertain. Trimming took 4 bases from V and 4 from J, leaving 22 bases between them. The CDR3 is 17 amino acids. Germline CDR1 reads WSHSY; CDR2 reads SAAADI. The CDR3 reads CASSAEGVYTEGYGYTF. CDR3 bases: TGCGCCAGCAGTGCTGAGGGCGTATATACCGAGGGCTATGGCTACACCTTC.

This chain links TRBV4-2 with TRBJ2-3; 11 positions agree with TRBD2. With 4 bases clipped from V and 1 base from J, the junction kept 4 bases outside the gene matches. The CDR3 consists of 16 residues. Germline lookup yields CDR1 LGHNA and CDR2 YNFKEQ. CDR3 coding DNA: TGTGCCAGCAGCCCCCTACTAGCGGGGGGCACAGATACGCAGTATTTT. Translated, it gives CASSPLLAGGTDTQYF.

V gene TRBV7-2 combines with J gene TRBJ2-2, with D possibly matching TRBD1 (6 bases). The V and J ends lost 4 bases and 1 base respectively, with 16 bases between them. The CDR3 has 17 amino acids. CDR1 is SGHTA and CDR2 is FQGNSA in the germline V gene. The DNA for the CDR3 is TGTGCCAGCAGCTACCTAACCAGGGGAAGGAACACCGGGGAGCTGTTTTTT. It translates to CASSYLTRGRNTGELFF.

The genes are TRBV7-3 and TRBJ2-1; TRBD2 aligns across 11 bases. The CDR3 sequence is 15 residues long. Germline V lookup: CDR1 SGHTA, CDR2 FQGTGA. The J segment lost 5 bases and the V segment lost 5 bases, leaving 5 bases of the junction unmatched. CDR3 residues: CASSPGTSGNNEQFF. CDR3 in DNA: TGTGCCAGCAGCCCGGGGACTAGCGGAAACAATGAGCAGTTCTTC.

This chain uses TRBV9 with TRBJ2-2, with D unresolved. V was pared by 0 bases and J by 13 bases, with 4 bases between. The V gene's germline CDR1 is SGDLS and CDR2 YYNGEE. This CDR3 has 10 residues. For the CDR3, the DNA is TGTGCCAGCAGCGTAGGAGGGCTGTTTTTT. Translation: CASSVGGLFF.

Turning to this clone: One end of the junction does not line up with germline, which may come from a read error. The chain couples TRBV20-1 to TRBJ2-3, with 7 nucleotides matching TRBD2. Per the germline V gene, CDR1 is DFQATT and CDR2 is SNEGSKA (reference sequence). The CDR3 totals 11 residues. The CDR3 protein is CSARGGGVIHF. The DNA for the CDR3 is TGCAGTGCTAGAGGGGGGGGAGTTATACATTTT.

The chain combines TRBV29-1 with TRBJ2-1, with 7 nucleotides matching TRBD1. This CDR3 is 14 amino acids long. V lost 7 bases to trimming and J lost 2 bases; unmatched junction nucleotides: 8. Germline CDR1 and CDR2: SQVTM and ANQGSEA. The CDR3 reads CSGHDRVPYNEQFF. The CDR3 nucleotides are TGCAGCGGTCACGACAGGGTTCCCTACAATGAGCAGTTCTTC.

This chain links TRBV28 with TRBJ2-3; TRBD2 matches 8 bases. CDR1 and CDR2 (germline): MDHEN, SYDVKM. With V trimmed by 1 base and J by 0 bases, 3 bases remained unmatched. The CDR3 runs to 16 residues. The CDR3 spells CASSLSASGSTDTQYF. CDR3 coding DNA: TGTGCCAGCAGTTTATCGGCTAGCGGGAGCACAGATACGCAGTATTTT.

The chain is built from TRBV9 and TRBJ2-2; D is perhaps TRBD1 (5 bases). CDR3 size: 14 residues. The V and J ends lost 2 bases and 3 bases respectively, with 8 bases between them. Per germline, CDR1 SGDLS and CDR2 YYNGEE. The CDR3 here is CASSVRQHTGELFF. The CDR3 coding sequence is TGTGCCAGCAGCGTCAGACAGCACACCGGGGAGCTGTTTTTT.

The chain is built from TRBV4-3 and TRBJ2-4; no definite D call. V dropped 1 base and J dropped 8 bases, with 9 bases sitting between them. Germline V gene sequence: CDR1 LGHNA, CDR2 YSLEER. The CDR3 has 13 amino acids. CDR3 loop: CASSQAGVDIQYF. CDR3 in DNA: TGCGCCAGCAGCCAAGCTGGAGTTGACATTCAGTACTTC.

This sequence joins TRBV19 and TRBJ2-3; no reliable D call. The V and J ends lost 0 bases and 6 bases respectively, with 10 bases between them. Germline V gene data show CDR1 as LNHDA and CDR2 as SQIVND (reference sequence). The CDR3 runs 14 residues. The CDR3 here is CASSIEPSSDTQYF. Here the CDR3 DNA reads TGTGCCAGTAGTATAGAGCCTAGTTCGGATACGCAGTATTTT.

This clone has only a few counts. DNA for the CDR3: TGTGCCAGCAGCCCCTCCAGGAATGAGCAGTTCTTC. Translation: CASSPSRNEQFF. The chain is built from TRBV7-9 and TRBJ2-1; no clear D. CDR3 length: 12 residues. CDR1 is SEHNR and CDR2 is FQNEAQ in the germline V gene (reference sequence). V dropped 5 bases and J dropped 7 bases, with 9 bases sitting between them.

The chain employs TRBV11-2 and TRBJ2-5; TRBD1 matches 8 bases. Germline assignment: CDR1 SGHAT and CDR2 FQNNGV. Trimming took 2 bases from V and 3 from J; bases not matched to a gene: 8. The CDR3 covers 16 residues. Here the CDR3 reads CASSLWGQEGEETQYF. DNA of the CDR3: TGTGCCAGCAGCTTATGGGGACAGGAGGGCGAAGAGACCCAGTACTTC.

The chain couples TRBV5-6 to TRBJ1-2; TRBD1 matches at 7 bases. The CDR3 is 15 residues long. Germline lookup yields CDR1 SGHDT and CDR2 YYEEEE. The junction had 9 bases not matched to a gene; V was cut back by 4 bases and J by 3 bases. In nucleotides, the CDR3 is TGTGCCAGCAGCGAGACAGGGCGCATGTACTATGGCTACACCTTC. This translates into CASSETGRMYYGYTF.